This passage covers 31 T cell receptor beta chains from one sample sequenced in a study of OX40 agonist ivuxolimab in advanced cancers. Some clones are missing from TCRdb's copy, which holds only in-frame ones; the method was immunoSEQ multiplex PCR. The table shows just over 80,000 clones, with nearly 90% occurring only once. This specimen was CD4+ or CD8+ T cells sorted from blood, taken in a trial of the OX40 agonist ivuxolimab. Receptor source: an adult with an advanced solid tumor such as melanoma, head and neck, liver or kidney cancer.

The genes are TRBV7-2 and TRBJ2-5, with D possibly matching TRBD2 (6 bases). The germline V gene has CDR1 SGHTA and CDR2 FQGNSA. V was trimmed by 0 bases and J by 5 bases, leaving 10 bases between them. The length of the CDR3 is 14 residues. The CDR3 protein is CASSLAGGGETQYF. In DNA, the CDR3 is TGTGCCAGCAGCTTAGCTGGTGGGGGGGAGACCCAGTACTTC.

The chain employs TRBV19 and TRBJ2-3; possibly TRBD2 for D (7 bases). The CDR3 is 14 residues long. Trimming pared 4 bases from V and 1 base from J, leaving 9 bases between. Germline-derived CDR1 and CDR2 are LNHDA and SQIVND (reference sequence). CDR3 DNA: TGTGCCAGTAGTACGGGGGGCCGCACAGATACGCAGTATTTT. Residues: CASSTGGRTDTQYF.

This clone was detected only a few times. V usage is TRBV2 and J usage is TRBJ2-5, with unresolved D. The germline gives CDR1 SNHLY, CDR2 FYNNEI. V shed 4 bases and J shed 3 bases, with 9 bases lying between them. The CDR3 has 13 residues. CDR3 in amino acids: CASSVRIEETQYF. In nucleotides, the CDR3 is TGTGCCAGCAGTGTTAGGATAGAAGAGACCCAGTACTTC.

This chain uses TRBV7-8 with TRBJ2-1; possible D gene TRBD2, 6 bases. The V and J ends lost 2 bases and 2 bases respectively, with 13 bases between them. Germline CDR1 is SGHVS and CDR2 is FQNEAQ. CDR3 length: 16 residues. CDR3 protein: CASSLPSSAAYNEQFF. The CDR3 DNA reads TGTGCCAGCAGCTTACCCTCTAGCGCTGCCTACAATGAGCAGTTCTTC.

The V call is TRBV6-7, the J call TRBJ1-2; 8 bases map to TRBD1. TRBV6-7 is labeled an ORF, and its function is uncertain. V shed 4 bases, J shed 8 bases, and the junction held 9 bases outside the gene matches. The CDR3 spans 14 residues. The CDR3 reads CASSWPDRVNGYTF. The CDR3 nucleotides are TGTGCCAGCAGTTGGCCGGACAGGGTAAACGGCTACACCTTC.

The chain uses TRBV7-3 and TRBJ1-1; D is ambiguous. V was cut by 4 bases and J by 1 base, with 10 bases left in between. CDR1 and CDR2 (germline): SGHTA, FQGTGA. CDR3 length: 14 amino acids. The CDR3 coding sequence is TGTGCCAGCAGCTCCCTCGGTCAGAACACTGAAGCTTTCTTT. Translation gives CASSSLGQNTEAFF.

The CDR3 nucleotides read TGTGCCAGCAGCTTGGGCGGACAGTCGAACACTGAAGCTTTCTTT. This translates into CASSLGGQSNTEAFF. The V and J genes are TRBV11-2 and TRBJ1-1; the D gene is possibly TRBD1 (6 bases). Germline CDR1 is SGHAT and CDR2 is FQNNGV. The germline V and J ends were trimmed by 3 bases and 1 base, with 12 bases remaining between them. This CDR3 is built from 15 residues.

V usage is TRBV30 and J usage is TRBJ2-5; D perhaps matches TRBD1 (6 bases). V lost 7 bases and J lost 5, with 11 bases in between. The CDR3 consists of 11 residues. Germline V lookup: CDR1 GTSNPN, CDR2 SVGIG (reference sequence). CDR3 DNA sequence: TGTGCCTCTTCAGGGGTGGAGACCCAGTACTTC. Its translation is CASSGVETQYF. The variable domain in full, completed from reference TRBV30 and TRBJ2-5, reads SQTIHQWPATLVQPVGSPLSLECTVEGTSNPNLYWYRQAAGRGLQLLFYSVGIGQISSEVPQNLSASRPQDRQFILSSKKLLLSDSGFYLCASSGVETQYFGPGTRLLVL.

The chain recombines TRBV19 with TRBJ1-1; 9 nucleotides align to TRBD1. V dropped 5 bases and J dropped 5; count of bases not matched to a gene: 6. CDR1 is LNHDA and CDR2 is SQIVND in the germline V gene (reference sequence). This CDR3 spans 14 amino acids. CDR3 sequence (DNA): TGTGCCAGTAGTGCGGGACAGGGAAGGACTGAAGCTTTCTTT. Amino acid sequence: CASSAGQGRTEAFF.

The sample holds one count of this clone. The chain is built from TRBV5-1 and TRBJ2-2; D possibly corresponds to TRBD1 (7 bases). Looked up from germline, CDR1 is SGHRS and CDR2 is YFSETQ. Between the trimmed V and J ends, which lost 4 bases and 8 bases, there was a span of 18 bases. The CDR3 contains 15 residues. The CDR3, as DNA: TGCGCCAGCAGCCCGCGTGGAGGGGGCTCAGGGGAGCTGTTTTTT. Translation gives CASSPRGGGSGELFF.

The gene calls are TRBV18 and TRBJ1-2, with 7 bases identical to TRBD1. The CDR3 has 12 residues. V was pared by 8 bases and J by 8 bases, with 8 bases of the junction left unmatched. Looked up from germline, CDR1 is KGHSH and CDR2 is LQKENI. The CDR3 spells CASVDRVGGYTF. The CDR3 DNA sequence: TGTGCCAGCGTCGACAGGGTCGGAGGCTACACCTTC.

The chain combines TRBV6-6 with TRBJ2-7, with D possibly TRBD1 on 5 matching bases. Germline CDR1 is MNHNY and CDR2 is SVGAGI (reference sequence). The CDR3 loop spans 13 amino acids. V was cut by 5 bases and J by 3 bases, with 11 bases left in between. The CDR3 DNA reads as TGTGCCAGCAGTGCAGGGAATATCTACGAGCAGTACTTC. This sequence encodes CASSAGNIYEQYF.

This clone was found once. The rearrangement links TRBV19 to TRBJ1-5, with D uncertain. The CDR3 loop spans 16 amino acids. The V gene's germline CDR1 is LNHDA and CDR2 SQIVND (reference sequence). Deletions cut 6 bases from V and 2 bases from J, with 17 bases between. CDR3 sequence: CASSPLEGQGNQPQHF. CDR3 bases: TGTGCCAGTAGCCCGCTTGAGGGTCAGGGCAATCAGCCCCAGCATTTT.

The rearrangement links TRBV6-5 to TRBJ1-2; 7 nucleotides align to TRBD1. The germline V gene has CDR1 MNHEY and CDR2 SVGAGI. V trimming: 3 bases; J trimming: 1 base; junction bases outside the gene matches: 5. The CDR3 is 15 residues long. The CDR3: CASSYRGGLNYGYTF. CDR3 DNA: TGTGCCAGCAGTTATCGAGGGGGCCTTAACTATGGCTACACCTTC.

The rearrangement joins TRBV6-6 to TRBJ1-1; D possibly corresponds to TRBD1 (5 bases). Germline values: CDR1 MNHNY, CDR2 SVGAGI (reference sequence). This CDR3 has 13 amino acids. The V and J ends lost 5 bases and 4 bases respectively, with 11 bases between them. CDR3 sequence: CASSRLTATEAFF. DNA for the CDR3: TGTGCCAGCAGTCGCCTGACAGCCACTGAAGCTTTCTTT.

V and J are TRBV15 and TRBJ2-1, with 10 bases fitting TRBD2. The CDR3 loop spans 15 amino acids. Germline V gene sequence: CDR1 LNHNV, CDR2 YYDKDF (reference sequence). The junction had 2 bases not matched to a gene; V was cut back by 2 bases and J by 4 bases. The DNA for the CDR3 is TGTGCCACCAGCAGATCTAGCGGGAGTTACAATGAGCAGTTCTTC. This codes for CATSRSSGSYNEQFF.

J is TRBJ1-4 and V is TRBV21-1. TRBV21-1 is listed as a pseudogene. The CDR3 runs 16 residues. The DNA of the CDR3 is TGTGCCAGCAGCAAAGGACCTGCCACAGTAGGGGAAAAACTGTTTTTT. It specifies CASSKGPATVGEKLFF.

The V call is TRBV27, the J call TRBJ1-1; perhaps TRBD1 as D (5 bases). The CDR3 is 14 residues long. Trimming removed 3 bases from V and 6 bases from J, with 14 bases in between. CDR1 is MNHEY and CDR2 is SMNVEV in the germline V gene (reference sequence). CDR3 in amino acids: CASSFAGPRAEAFF. The CDR3, as DNA: TGTGCCAGCAGTTTTGCGGGACCGAGGGCTGAAGCTTTCTTT.

V gene TRBV7-8 combines with J gene TRBJ2-2; D is ambiguous. The CDR3 is 15 amino acids. V lost 5 bases, J lost 4 bases, and 14 bases lay in between. Germline CDR1 and CDR2: SGHVS and FQNEAQ. CDR3 loop: CASSHRGPITGELFF. Written as DNA, the CDR3 is TGTGCCAGCAGCCACCGTGGACCGATCACCGGGGAGCTGTTTTTT.

The chain has TRBV9 and TRBJ1-1; D unresolved. The CDR3 is 13 residues long. Per the germline V gene, CDR1 is SGDLS and CDR2 is YYNGEE. V lost 4 bases and J lost 1, with 8 bases in between. The CDR3 bases are TGTGCCAGCAGCCTCGGACGGAACACTGAAGCTTTCTTT. Residues: CASSLGRNTEAFF.

This chain joins TRBV6-6 and TRBJ1-1; D gene unclear. With 7 bases removed from V and 3 bases from J, the gap between germline ends came to 9 bases. This CDR3 spans 12 amino acids. Germline CDR1 and CDR2: MNHNY and SVGAGI (reference sequence). This CDR3 reads CASMVGDTEAFF. CDR3 coding DNA: TGTGCCAGCATGGTCGGGGACACTGAAGCTTTCTTT.

The chain combines TRBV10-3 with TRBJ2-5; a possible D gene is TRBD2 (7 bases). The germline V gene has CDR1 ENHRY and CDR2 SYGVKD. The CDR3 has 17 residues. V gave up 6 bases and J gave up 2 bases, with 22 bases separating them. CDR3 protein: CAISANSLGGAQETQYF. CDR3 bases: TGTGCCATCAGCGCGAACTCTCTAGGGGGGGCTCAAGAGACCCAGTACTTC.

This chain links TRBV11-2 with TRBJ2-7; 9 bases are a match to TRBD1. J gave up 3 bases and V 5 bases, and 8 bases lay outside the gene matches. CDR1 is SGHAT and CDR2 is FQNNGV in the germline V gene. The CDR3 contains 15 residues. The CDR3 region is CASSPTTGGIYEQYF. The CDR3 region has the DNA TGTGCCAGCAGCCCCACGACAGGGGGTATCTACGAGCAGTACTTC. Variable domain in full (rest from reference TRBV11-2 and TRBJ2-7): EAGVAQSPRYKIIEKRQSVAFWCNPISGHATLYWYQQILGQGPKLLIQFQNNGVVDDSQLPKDRFSAERLKGVDSTLKIQPAKLEDSAVYLCASSPTTGGIYEQYFGPGTRLTVT.

The table lists this clone with a few counts. The CDR3 loop is CASSLISGSRSNQPQHF. The CDR3 DNA reads as TGTGCCAGCAGCTTAATTTCCGGGAGCAGGAGCAATCAGCCCCAGCATTTT. This chain connects TRBV7-2 to TRBJ1-5; D gene ambiguous. The CDR3 runs 17 residues. CDR1 SGHTA and CDR2 FQGNSA come from the germline V gene. V lost 2 bases to trimming and J lost 1 base, with 15 bases between them.

This clone was seen a single time. V is TRBV5-1 and J is TRBJ1-3; TRBD1 matches 8 bases. The CDR3 has 15 residues. V dropped 6 bases and J dropped 0; count of bases not matched to a gene: 5. Germline loops: CDR1 SGHRS, CDR2 YFSETQ. CDR3 residues: CASKTGAISGNTIYF. CDR3 DNA sequence: TGCGCCAGCAAGACAGGGGCCATCTCTGGAAACACCATATATTTT.

This sequence joins TRBV6-5 and TRBJ1-5; D is perhaps TRBD1 (5 bases). CDR1 MNHEY and CDR2 SVGAGI come from the germline V gene. With 5 bases removed from V and 7 bases from J, the gap between germline ends came to 15 bases. This CDR3 has 14 residues. CDR3 amino acids: CASSLTVRSQPQHF. The CDR3 DNA reads as TGTGCCAGCAGTCTGACAGTCAGGTCCCAGCCCCAGCATTTT.

The chain uses TRBV4-1 and TRBJ1-1; maybe TRBD1 (6 bases). Germline V lookup: CDR1 MGHRA, CDR2 YSYEKL. The length of the CDR3 is 15 residues. Trimming cost V 4 bases and J 4 bases, with 16 bases left between them. CDR3 in DNA: TGCGCCAGCAGCCCTCTTGCAGGGGTGGTCACTGAAGCTTTCTTT. Its protein product is CASSPLAGVVTEAFF.

V usage is TRBV7-8 and J usage is TRBJ2-7; the match to TRBD2 covers 9 bases. This CDR3 is built from 15 residues. Germline values: CDR1 SGHVS, CDR2 FQNEAQ. V lost 4 bases and J lost 3; bases outside the gene matches: 7. The CDR3 DNA is TGTGCCAGCAGCTCAGTAGCGGGAGTGGTCTACGAGCAGTACTTC. It translates to CASSSVAGVVYEQYF.

The gene calls are TRBV15 and TRBJ2-7; possibly TRBD2 for D (6 bases). Trimming shortened V by 3 bases and J by 0 bases, and 9 bases separated the two germline ends. This CDR3 has 14 amino acids. Looked up from germline, CDR1 is LNHNV and CDR2 is YYDKDF (reference sequence). The DNA for the CDR3 is TGTGCCACCAGCAGGGGACTGGACTCCTACGAGCAGTACTTC. It is translated as CATSRGLDSYEQYF.

The chain joins TRBV19 to TRBJ1-3, with 11 bases aligning to TRBD1. V shed 3 bases and J 2 bases; nucleotides not matched to a gene: 0. CDR3 length: 15 residues. Germline V CDR1 and CDR2: LNHDA, SQIVND (reference sequence). CDR3 region: CASSMDRGPGNTIYF. The CDR3 DNA sequence: TGTGCCAGTAGTATGGACAGGGGGCCTGGAAACACCATATATTTT.

The rearrangement joins TRBV6-5 to TRBJ1-6, with a tentative D call TRBD1 (5 bases). The CDR3 spans 13 residues. The germline gives CDR1 MNHEY, CDR2 SVGAGI. Trimming shortened V by 6 bases and J by 10 bases, and 13 bases separated the two germline ends. In DNA form, the CDR3 reads TGTGCCAGCAGAGGGGTCGGTGGGTCACCCCTCCACTTT. Translated, it gives CASRGVGGSPLHF.